A single sample is the source of the 2 T cell receptor beta chains below, sequenced in a study of post-analysis software for immune sequencing data. Whole-study results and caveats: The five TRBV segments detected at higher frequency in patients than in controls included TRBV5-6, TRBV5-1 and TRBV20-1.

These receptors' targets are unknown. TCR beta cDNA libraries had unique molecular identifiers. TCRdb re-called the PCR reads through MiXCR, storing one row per CDR3 protein. The repertoire holds 380,000 or so distinct CDR3 sequences, with roughly 30% as singletons. Sample: blood. The receptors come from a girl between 10 and 17 years old with multiple sclerosis.

The V and J genes are TRBV7-9 and TRBJ2-3; 8 bases line up with TRBD1. The V and J ends lost 4 bases and 0 bases, in that order; junction bases with no gene match: 3. The CDR3 has 15 amino acids. Germline V gives CDR1 SEHNR, CDR2 FQNEAQ (reference sequence). CDR3 DNA sequence: TGTGCCAGCAGCTACGACAGGGGTAGCACAGATACGCAGTATTTT. It specifies CASSYDRGSTDTQYF.

The chain combines TRBV3-1 with TRBJ2-7, with a weak D call TRBD2 (5 bases). Germline values: CDR1 LGHDT, CDR2 YNNKEL (reference sequence). The CDR3 contains 15 residues. V lost 4 bases and J 3 bases, leaving 16 bases between the germline ends. The CDR3 DNA is TGTGCCAGCAGCCCTCTAGCAAACGTGGGCTACGAGCAGTACTTC. Translated, it gives CASSPLANVGYEQYF.